This TCR beta chain was sequenced in a study of T cells after yellow fever vaccination. Study results and caveats: Overlap between CD4 and CD8 compartments was detected for a small share of clonotypes.

The V gene's germline CDR1 is SGHDT and CDR2 YYEEEE. The CDR3 is 13 residues long. Trimming removed 1 base from V and 7 bases from J, with 12 bases in between. Concerning this clonotype itself: No antigen is known for it.

Synthesis of TCR cDNA relied on 5'RACE template switching, which attached a universal primer site and UMIs. TCRdb re-called the 5' RACE reads with MiXCR, one entry per CDR3 protein. Altogether approximately 260,000 distinct CDR3 sequences are present, around 5.3% being singletons, with the ten largest covering less than 3.5%. The source material was CD4+ T cells sorted from PBMCs, sampled on the day of the yellow fever booster vaccination. The source is a man between 18 and 29 years old who received the YFV17D yellow fever vaccine. The V and J genes are TRBV5-6 and TRBJ2-7; D possibly corresponds to TRBD1 (6 bases). CDR3 residues: CASSLWGLREQYV. DNA for the CDR3: TGTGCCAGCAGCTTGTGGGGGCTTAGGGAGCAGTACGTC.